The next 14 T cell receptor beta chains were all read from a single sample in a study of T cell responses to AZD1222 COVID-19 vaccine. Profiling relied on immunoSEQ multiplex PCR, and the TCRdb table lists in-frame clones only, not all of them. The sample has around 170,000 clones, 80% to 95% seen once; the top ten hold 4.4%. Sequenced material: peripheral blood, taken on day 0 of AZD1222 vaccination. Every receptor here comes from an adult in good health.

The chain combines TRBV15 with TRBJ2-2, with 7 bases matching TRBD2. This CDR3 has 16 amino acids. The V gene's germline CDR1 is LNHNV and CDR2 YYDKDF (reference sequence). Trimming removed 1 base from V and 1 base from J; junction bases left unmatched: 3. The CDR3 nucleotides read TGTGCCACCAGCAGAGTGGCTAGCGGGAACACCGGGGAGCTGTTTTTT. Translating it yields CATSRVASGNTGELFF. The full variable domain, completed using reference TRBV15 and TRBJ2-2, is DAMVIQNPRYQVTQFGKPVTLSCSQTLNHNVMYWYQQKSSQAPKLLFHYYDKDFNNEADTPDNFQSRRPNTSFCFLDIRSPGLGDTAMYLCATSRVASGNTGELFFGEGSRLTVL.

This clone was recorded a few times. The V call is TRBV12-3 or TRBV12-4, the J call TRBJ1-2, with D uncertain. This CDR3 has 12 amino acids. Trimming shortened V by 5 bases and J by 4 bases, and 8 bases separated the two germline ends. CDR3 nucleotides: TGTGCCAGCAGTAGGACGGGCTATGGCTACACCTTC. Protein: CASSRTGYGYTF.

The CDR3 DNA sequence: TGCAGCGTTGAAGACCTATATGCGGGAAAAGGATATGGCTACACCTTC. Translated, it gives CSVEDLYAGKGYGYTF. This chain uses TRBV29-1 with TRBJ1-2; D not certain. CDR3 length: 16 amino acids. Per germline, CDR1 SQVTM and CDR2 ANQGSEA. V was clipped by 0 bases and J by 5 bases, with 19 bases between them.

The CDR3 DNA reads as TGCGCCAGCAGCTTGGATCCTAGCGGGAGTGCCGGGGAGCTGTTTTTT. Translated, it gives CASSLDPSGSAGELFF. V and J are TRBV5-1 and TRBJ2-2; 10 positions match TRBD2. J lost 6 bases, V lost 0 bases, and 5 bases had no gene match. The CDR3 spans 16 residues. Per germline, CDR1 SGHRS and CDR2 YFSETQ.

The chain links TRBV3-1 (or the pseudogene TRBV3-2) to TRBJ2-1; D gene ambiguous. The CDR3 runs 16 residues. Germline V CDR1 and CDR2: LGHDT, YNNKEL (reference sequence). Trimming pared 8 bases from V and 2 bases from J, leaving 19 bases between. This chain's CDR3 is CASSIERSYAYNEQFF. The CDR3 nucleotides are TGTGCCAGCTCCATAGAGAGGTCCTACGCCTACAATGAGCAGTTCTTC.

About this clone: At one of its ends the junction is not consistent with the germline gene, which may arise from a read error. The chain employs TRBV28 and TRBJ1-3; 9 bases match TRBD1. Germline V gives CDR1 MDHEN, CDR2 SYDVKM. The CDR3 spans 11 residues. For the CDR3, the DNA is TGTGCCAGCAGTTCCGACAGGGGGAGTGATTTT. Amino acids: CASSSDRGSDF.

This clone was recorded once. The V gene is TRBV7-9, the J gene TRBJ1-2; tentative D call: TRBD1 (5 bases). Trimming pared 5 bases from V and 1 base from J, leaving 14 bases between. CDR1 SEHNR and CDR2 FQNEAQ come from the germline V gene (reference sequence). The CDR3 runs 15 residues. The CDR3 coding sequence is TGTGCCAGCAGCCCCGGGGCAGAACTTAACTATGGCTACACCTTC. Its protein product is CASSPGAELNYGYTF.

This sequence joins TRBV6-6 and TRBJ2-1; 11 bases map to TRBD2. This CDR3 region has 15 residues. CDR1 and CDR2 (germline): MNHNY, SVGAGI (reference sequence). Trimming cost V 5 bases and J 6 bases; bases outside gene matches: 6. Here the CDR3 reads CASSILAGGVNEQFF. DNA for the CDR3: TGTGCCAGCAGTATCCTAGCGGGAGGAGTCAATGAGCAGTTCTTC.

The V and J genes are TRBV2 and TRBJ2-2, with D hard to call. V lost 7 bases, J lost 4 bases, and 19 bases lay in between. The CDR3 loop spans 16 amino acids. CDR1 is SNHLY and CDR2 is FYNNEI in the germline V gene. DNA of the CDR3: TGTGCCAGCACCCCCCTGGAAACCGCGGCCACCGGGGAGCTGTTTTTT. It translates to CASTPLETAATGELFF.

This rearrangement joins TRBV7-9 to TRBJ1-6; D call uncertain. V gave up 5 bases and J gave up 14 bases, with 7 bases separating them. The CDR3 totals 10 residues. CDR1 and CDR2 from the germline V gene are SEHNR and FQNEAQ (reference sequence). Here the CDR3 reads CASSLKALHF. The CDR3 DNA sequence: TGTGCCAGCAGCCTGAAGGCCCTCCACTTT.

The V and J genes are TRBV5-4 and TRBJ2-7; 10 nucleotides agree with TRBD1. In germline, CDR1 is SGHNT, CDR2 YYREEE (reference sequence). The CDR3 has 14 amino acids. V shed 2 bases, J shed 7 bases, and the junction held 6 bases outside the gene matches. Here the CDR3 reads CASSFWTGGGEQYF. The CDR3, as DNA: TGTGCCAGCAGCTTCTGGACAGGGGGGGGAGAGCAGTACTTC. The whole variable domain, filled in from reference TRBV5-4 and TRBJ2-7, reads ETGVTQSPTHLIKTRGQQVTLRCSSQSGHNTVSWYQQALGQGPQFIFQYYREEENGRGNFPPRFSGLQFPNYSSELNVNALELDDSALYLCASSFWTGGGEQYFGPGTRLTVT.

J is TRBJ1-1 and V is TRBV14, with D possibly TRBD1 on 6 matching bases. Trimming pared 4 bases from V and 4 bases from J, leaving 13 bases between. The CDR3 covers 14 residues. The V gene's germline CDR1 is SGHDN and CDR2 FVKESK. Here the CDR3 reads CASSRDTGLTEAFF. The CDR3 DNA is TGTGCCAGCAGCCGGGACACAGGGCTCACTGAAGCTTTCTTT.

The chain couples TRBV27 to TRBJ2-3, with no clear D. Germline values: CDR1 MNHEY, CDR2 SMNVEV (reference sequence). The CDR3 extends over 16 amino acids. With 3 bases removed from V and 5 bases from J, the gap between germline ends came to 18 bases. The CDR3 here is CASSLSPGPPKDTQYF. DNA of the CDR3: TGTGCCAGCAGTTTGAGTCCCGGTCCGCCCAAAGATACGCAGTATTTT.

The chain is built from TRBV28 and TRBJ2-7, with D unclear. The CDR3 runs 14 residues. CDR1 is MDHEN and CDR2 is SYDVKM in the germline V gene. Trimming stripped 6 bases from V and 2 bases from J, with 14 bases between. The DNA for the CDR3 is TGTGCCAGCAGCCCAAGGACGGCCACCTACGAGCAGTACTTC. It is translated as CASSPRTATYEQYF.